This TCR beta chain comes out of a study of shared clonotypes between healthy human individuals. Study findings and constraints: Among a few donors, roughly 5.4% of naive CD4 clonotypes were found in common.

Sequencing was performed with immunoSEQ multiplex PCR; in TCRdb, only in-frame clones are kept and a portion is missing. The data hold approximately 1.5 million clones, with approximately 98.5% observed a single time. Germline V gene lookup returns CDR1 KGHSH and CDR2 LQKENI. The junction had 2 bases not matched to a gene; V was cut back by 1 base and J by 1 base. This CDR3 contains 15 residues. As to this clone: Its target is not known.

The sample taken for sequencing was naive CD4+ T cells sorted from blood. This sample's subset: CD45RA+ positively selected. The source of this sequence is a man aged 25-45 years in good health. The chain uses TRBV18 and TRBJ2-3; 7 bases are shared with TRBD2. CDR3 in amino acids: CASSPQGGGTDTQYF. CDR3 in DNA: TGTGCCAGCTCACCACAGGGAGGGGGCACAGATACGCAGTATTTT.